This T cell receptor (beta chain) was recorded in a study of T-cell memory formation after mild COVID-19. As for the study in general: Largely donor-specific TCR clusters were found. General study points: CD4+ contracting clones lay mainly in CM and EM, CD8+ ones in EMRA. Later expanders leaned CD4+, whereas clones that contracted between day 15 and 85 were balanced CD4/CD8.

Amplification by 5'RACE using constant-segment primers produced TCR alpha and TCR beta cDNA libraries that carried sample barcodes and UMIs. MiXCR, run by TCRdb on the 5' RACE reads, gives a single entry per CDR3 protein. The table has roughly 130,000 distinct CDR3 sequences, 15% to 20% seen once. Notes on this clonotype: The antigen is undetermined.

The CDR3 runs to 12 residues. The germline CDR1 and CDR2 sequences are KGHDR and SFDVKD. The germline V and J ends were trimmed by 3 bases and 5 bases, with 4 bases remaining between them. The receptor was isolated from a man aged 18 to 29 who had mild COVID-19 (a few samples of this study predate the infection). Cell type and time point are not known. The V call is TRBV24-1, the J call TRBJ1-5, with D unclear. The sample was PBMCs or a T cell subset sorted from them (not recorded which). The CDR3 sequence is CATSDPDQPQHF. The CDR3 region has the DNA TGTGCCACCAGTGATCCAGATCAGCCCCAGCATTTT.